This T cell receptor (beta chain) comes out of a study of blood T cell repertoires in COVID-19. During active infection, Seattle patients enrolled and were then monitored through disease. Repertoires were generated with immunoSEQ multiplex PCR, while TCRdb's copy carries only in-frame clones and drops some. The top ten clones hold about 0.79% of a sample with roughly 250,000 clones, 80% to 95% of them seen once. With 7 bases clipped from V and 2 bases from J, the junction kept 9 bases outside the gene matches. This CDR3 spans 15 amino acids. Germline CDR1 is MNHEY and CDR2 is SVGAGI. This clonotype was sampled from a man younger than 45 with COVID-19, enrolled during active disease. The J gene is TRBJ2-7, the V gene TRBV6-5; 9 bases are shared with TRBD1. What was sequenced was peripheral blood. The CDR3 here is CASTPQGQGTYEQYF. In DNA, the CDR3 is TGTGCCAGCACCCCACAGGGACAGGGAACCTACGAGCAGTACTTC.